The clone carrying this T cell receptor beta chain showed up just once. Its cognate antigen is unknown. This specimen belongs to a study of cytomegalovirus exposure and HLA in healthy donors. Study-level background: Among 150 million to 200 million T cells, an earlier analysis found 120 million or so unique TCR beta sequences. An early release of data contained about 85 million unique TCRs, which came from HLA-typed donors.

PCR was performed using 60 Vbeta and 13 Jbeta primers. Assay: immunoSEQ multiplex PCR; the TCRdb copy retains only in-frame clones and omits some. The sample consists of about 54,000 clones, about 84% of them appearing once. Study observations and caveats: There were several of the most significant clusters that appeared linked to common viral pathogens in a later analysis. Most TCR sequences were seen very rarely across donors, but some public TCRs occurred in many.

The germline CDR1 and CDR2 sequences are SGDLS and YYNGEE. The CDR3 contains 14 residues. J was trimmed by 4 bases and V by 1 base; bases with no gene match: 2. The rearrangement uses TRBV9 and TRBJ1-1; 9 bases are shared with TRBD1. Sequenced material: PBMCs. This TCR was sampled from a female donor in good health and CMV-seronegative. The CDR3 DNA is TGTGCCAGCAGCGTAACAGGGGGCGGCACTGAAGCTTTCTTT. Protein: CASSVTGGGTEAFF.